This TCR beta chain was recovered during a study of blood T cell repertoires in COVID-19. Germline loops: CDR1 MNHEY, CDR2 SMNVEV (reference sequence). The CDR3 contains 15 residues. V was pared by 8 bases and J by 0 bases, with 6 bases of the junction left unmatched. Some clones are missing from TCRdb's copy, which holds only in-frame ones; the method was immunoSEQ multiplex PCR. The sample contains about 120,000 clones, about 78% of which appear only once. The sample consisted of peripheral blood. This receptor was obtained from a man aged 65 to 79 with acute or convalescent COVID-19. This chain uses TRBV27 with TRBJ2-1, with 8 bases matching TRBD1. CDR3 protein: CASPRQGYSYNEQFF. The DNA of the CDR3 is TGTGCCAGCCCCAGACAGGGGTACTCCTACAATGAGCAGTTCTTC.